This entry lists 18 T cell receptor beta chains sequenced from one sample in a study of glioma-infiltrating T cells after dendritic cell vaccination. As to time point: after dendritic cell vaccination, including at tumor progression/relapse. Clones were sequenced by immunoSEQ multiplex PCR, and TCRdb holds only the in-frame ones, with some missing. The sample shows tens of thousands of clones, around 90% of them seen only once. The specimen comprised blood, sampled after dendritic cell vaccination. These receptors originate from a human donor with glioblastoma.

Details on this clone: Germline and junction disagree at one end, which may indicate a read error. The chain joins TRBV7-7 to TRBJ2-5, with 7 bases identical to TRBD2. Looked up from germline, CDR1 is SSHAT and CDR2 is FNYEAQ (reference sequence). The CDR3 totals 15 residues. The CDR3: CASSSGLTEQETQYF. CDR3 DNA sequence: TGTGCTAGCAGCTCGGGACTAACGGAACAAGAGACCCAGTACTTC.

The chain links TRBV5-6 to TRBJ2-2, with a possible D match to TRBD1 (6 bases). Germline V gene sequence: CDR1 SGHDT, CDR2 YYEEEE. This CDR3 region has 14 residues. V was clipped by 4 bases and J by 6 bases, with 13 bases between them. The CDR3 nucleotides are TGTGCCAGCAGCGGGAACAGGGTTCCCGGGGAGCTGTTTTTT. It yields the protein CASSGNRVPGELFF.

V gene TRBV6-4 combines with J gene TRBJ2-3; 12 bases align to TRBD2. The V gene's germline CDR1 is MRHNA and CDR2 SNTAGT. The ends lost 6 bases at V and 6 bases at J; junction bases unmatched: 4. The CDR3 consists of 14 residues. The CDR3 sequence: CASSLAGGADTQYF. The CDR3 coding sequence is TGTGCCAGCAGCCTAGCGGGGGGGGCGGATACGCAGTATTTT.

In its sample, this clone was seen once. This chain links TRBV6-5 with TRBJ2-7, with 12 nucleotides matching TRBD1. The CDR3 has 15 residues. The germline V gene has CDR1 MNHEY and CDR2 SVGAGI. Trimming removed 6 bases from V and 6 bases from J; junction bases left unmatched: 9. The CDR3 DNA reads TGTGCCAGCAGACCAACGGGACAGGGGGCTGTCGAGCAGTACTTC. Its translation: CASRPTGQGAVEQYF.

CDR3: CASSYSDRGQGYTF. The CDR3 DNA follows: TGTGCCAGCAGTTACTCCGACAGGGGTCAAGGCTACACCTTC. V is TRBV6-6 and J is TRBJ1-2; the match to TRBD1 covers 8 bases. CDR1 is MNHNY and CDR2 is SVGAGI in the germline V gene (reference sequence). The ends lost 0 bases at V and 8 bases at J; junction bases unmatched: 5. The CDR3 has 14 amino acids.

This rearrangement joins TRBV7-9 to TRBJ2-1, with D unresolved. Trimming pared 6 bases from V and 6 bases from J, leaving 15 bases between. This CDR3 contains 14 residues. Germline lookup yields CDR1 SEHNR and CDR2 FQNEAQ (reference sequence). The CDR3 region is CASSGPLSPNEQFF. The DNA of the CDR3 is TGTGCCAGCAGTGGCCCTTTATCCCCCAATGAGCAGTTCTTC.

J is TRBJ2-1 and V is TRBV27, with D unresolved. The germline gives CDR1 MNHEY, CDR2 SMNVEV (reference sequence). V was clipped by 3 bases and J by 0 bases, with 9 bases between them. This CDR3 comprises 15 residues. The CDR3 reads CASSFGPSSYNEQFF. The DNA of the CDR3 is TGTGCCAGCAGTTTTGGTCCGAGCTCCTACAATGAGCAGTTCTTC.

This rearrangement joins TRBV4-2 to TRBJ2-2, with D unclear. The CDR3 extends over 15 amino acids. V lost 1 base to trimming and J lost 0 bases, with 6 bases between them. In germline, CDR1 is LGHNA, CDR2 YNFKEQ. In DNA, the CDR3 is TGTGCCAGCAGCCAAGCCCAGTCGAACACCGGGGAGCTGTTTTTT. It encodes CASSQAQSNTGELFF.

The genes are TRBV6-1 and TRBJ1-1, with unresolved D. CDR3 length: 13 residues. V lost 4 bases and J 4 bases, leaving 10 bases between the germline ends. The germline V gene encodes CDR1 MNHNS and CDR2 SASEGT. DNA for the CDR3: TGTGCCAGCAGTGTTGGGAGAGGCACTGAAGCTTTCTTT. Translation: CASSVGRGTEAFF.

The chain couples TRBV6-1 to TRBJ1-5, with 12 bases aligning to TRBD1. With 4 bases clipped from V and 6 bases from J, the junction kept 7 bases outside the gene matches. This CDR3 spans 16 amino acids. Per the germline V gene, CDR1 is MNHNS and CDR2 is SASEGT. Written as DNA, the CDR3 is TGTGCCAGCAGTGTAAGGGGGACAGGGGGCATTCAGCCCCAGCATTTT. Its protein is CASSVRGTGGIQPQHF.

This chain links TRBV4-3 with TRBJ1-2; possible D gene TRBD1, 6 bases. Germline-derived CDR1 and CDR2 are LGHNA and YSLEER. The CDR3 has 16 residues. The V and J ends lost 3 bases and 6 bases respectively, with 20 bases between them. This chain's CDR3 is CASSQDFGQSADGYTF. CDR3 in DNA: TGCGCCAGCAGCCAGGACTTCGGACAGTCGGCTGATGGCTACACCTTC.

The chain links TRBV19 to TRBJ2-7, with D perhaps TRBD2 (6 bases). The CDR3 totals 18 residues. With 1 base removed from V and 0 bases from J, the gap between germline ends came to 19 bases. The germline CDR1 and CDR2 sequences are LNHDA and SQIVND (reference sequence). As DNA, the CDR3 is TGTGCCAGTAGTATAGGCCCCCCGGCGGGAACTTTCTCCTACGAGCAGTACTTC. Its protein is CASSIGPPAGTFSYEQYF.

The chain couples TRBV27 to TRBJ1-3; TRBD1 agrees at 7 bases. V shed 3 bases, J shed 0 bases, and the junction held 2 bases outside the gene matches. Germline CDR1 reads MNHEY; CDR2 reads SMNVEV (reference sequence). CDR3 length: 15 amino acids. CDR3 loop: CASSLSGGSGNTIYF. The CDR3 DNA is TGTGCCAGCAGTTTGTCAGGGGGCTCTGGAAACACCATATATTTT.

This clone was picked up a small number of times. The chain combines TRBV7-3 with TRBJ1-2, with TRBD1 as a possible D gene (6 bases). V lost 4 bases, J lost 2 bases, and 14 bases lay in between. Germline values: CDR1 SGHTA, CDR2 FQGTGA. This CDR3 has 15 amino acids. Here the CDR3 reads CASSSQGISNYGYTF. The CDR3 nucleotides are TGTGCCAGCAGCTCGCAGGGGATAAGCAACTATGGCTACACCTTC.

This clone has just one count. The gene calls are TRBV5-4 and TRBJ2-2, with D possibly TRBD1 on 5 matching bases. Trimming cost V 4 bases and J 5 bases, with 15 bases left between them. CDR1 SGHNT and CDR2 YYREEE come from the germline V gene (reference sequence). This CDR3 has 15 amino acids. CDR3 loop: CASSPRASWTGELFF. DNA of the CDR3: TGTGCCAGCAGCCCCAGGGCTTCGTGGACCGGGGAGCTGTTTTTT.

V usage is TRBV5-4 and J usage is TRBJ1-1; D gene unclear. CDR3 size: 13 residues. V was trimmed by 8 bases and J by 1 base, leaving 12 bases between them. Germline V gives CDR1 SGHNT, CDR2 YYREEE (reference sequence). CDR3 sequence reads: CASKTGGNTEAFF. CDR3 coding DNA: TGTGCCAGTAAAACCGGAGGGAACACTGAAGCTTTCTTT. The variable domain in full, with the rest retrieved from reference TRBV5-4 and TRBJ1-1, is ETGVTQSPTHLIKTRGQQVTLRCSSQSGHNTVSWYQQALGQGPQFIFQYYREEENGRGNFPPRFSGLQFPNYSSELNVNALELDDSALYLCASKTGGNTEAFFGQGTRLTVV.

The chain employs TRBV9 and TRBJ2-1; 8 nucleotides align to TRBD1. This CDR3 region has 16 residues. Germline V lookup: CDR1 SGDLS, CDR2 YYNGEE. The V and J ends lost 1 base and 4 bases, in that order; junction bases with no gene match: 7. The CDR3 DNA reads as TGTGCCAGCAGCGTAAGACCGGACAGGGAATACAATGAGCAGTTCTTC. It translates to CASSVRPDREYNEQFF.

The count of this clone is one. The genes are TRBV5-1 and TRBJ1-4, with TRBD1 as a possible D gene (5 bases). The germline V and J ends were trimmed by 0 bases and 4 bases, with 10 bases remaining between them. CDR1 is SGHRS and CDR2 is YFSETQ in the germline V gene. CDR3 length: 15 residues. This CDR3 reads CASSLVGGGNEKLFF. The CDR3 DNA follows: TGCGCCAGCAGCTTGGTGGGGGGAGGTAATGAAAAACTGTTTTTT.